Listed below are T cell receptor beta chains from one sample, sequenced in a study of CD8+ T cells in alopecia areata. Using immunoSEQ multiplex PCR, the repertoire was profiled, and TCRdb retains in-frame clones only, with some absent. The data show over 150,000 clones, around half seen once. The source material was CD8+ T cells sorted from blood, sampled at week 24, from a patient treated with tofacitinib. These receptors came from a human donor with alopecia areata. The CDR3 runs from the conserved cysteine through the conserved F or W. A D gene is named only where the DNA matches it firmly. Expanded clones get a size class; other rows say once, few or many, or leave the size out.

j_call	v_call	clone_size	d_call	cdr3_aa	cdr3_nt
TRBJ2-2	TRBV30	NA	NA	CAWRGFEAGKNTGELFF	TGTGCCTGGAGGGGGTTTGAGGCAGGGAAGAACACCGGGGAGCTGTTTTTT
TRBJ1-2	TRBV30	NA	NA	CAWSHPRGTMYGYTF	TGTGCCTGGAGTCATCCCCGGGGGACAATGTATGGCTACACCTTC
TRBJ1-4	TRBV13	few	TRBD1	CASREGQGALELFF	TGTGCCAGCAGAGAAGGACAGGGGGCATTGGAACTGTTTTTT
TRBJ1-2	TRBV15	NA	NA	CATRTESYGYTF	TGTGCCACCAGAACAGAGAGCTATGGCTACACCTTC
TRBJ2-7	TRBV30	NA	NA	CAWSGVSYEQYF	TGTGCCTGGAGTGGAGTGTCCTACGAGCAGTACTTC
TRBJ2-1	TRBV27	NA	NA	CASNLTSIRDQNNEQFF	TGTGCCAGCAATTTAACGTCTATCCGGGACCAAAACAATGAGCAGTTCTTC
TRBJ2-5	TRBV19	NA	TRBD2	CASSGTSGSETQYF	TGTGCCAGTTCCGGGACTAGCGGGTCTGAGACCCAGTACTTC
TRBJ1-1	TRBV9	NA	NA	CASSEFHTGFSTEAFF	TGTGCCAGCAGCGAATTTCACACAGGGTTCAGCACTGAAGCTTTCTTT
TRBJ2-3	TRBV30	few	NA	CAWSIDGSTDTQYF	TGTGCCTGGAGTATCGACGGCAGCACAGATACGCAGTATTTT
TRBJ1-1	TRBV11-2	NA	TRBD1	CASSADRGDTEAFF	TGTGCCAGCAGCGCAGACAGGGGAGACACTGAAGCTTTCTTT
TRBJ1-1	TRBV29-1	NA	NA	CSVMPGTNTEAFF	TGCAGCGTTATGCCAGGAACGAACACTGAAGCTTTCTTT
TRBJ1-6	TRBV5-5	few	NA	CASSLTDGSPLHF	TGTGCCAGCAGCCTAACGGACGGTTCACCCCTCCACTTT
TRBJ2-5	TRBV7-2	many	NA	CASSLDTQYF	TGTGCCAGCAGCTTAGACACCCAGTACTTC
TRBJ2-1	TRBV29-1	few	TRBD1	CSTAGGSYSNEQFF	TGCAGCACGGCAGGGGGCAGCTACTCCAATGAGCAGTTCTTC
TRBJ1-2	TRBV6-5	NA	NA	CASSYFGVDYGYTF	TGTGCCAGCAGTTACTTCGGGGTAGACTATGGCTACACCTTC
TRBJ2-2	TRBV7-8	NA	TRBD2	CASGGITGELFF	TGTGCCTCCGGGGGGATCACCGGGGAGCTGTTTTTT
TRBJ2-7	TRBV7-2	NA	NA	CASSLVGSSNYEQYF	TGTGCCAGCAGCTTAGTGGGATCTAGCAATTACGAGCAGTACTTC
TRBJ2-6	TRBV4-3	NA	NA	CASSQESGANVLTF	TGCGCCAGCAGCCAAGAGTCAGGGGCCAACGTCCTGACTTTC
TRBJ1-1	TRBV11-2	NA	NA	CASSFGGTEAFF	TGTGCCAGCAGCTTCGGTGGAACTGAAGCTTTCTTT
TRBJ2-1	TRBV7-9	few	NA	CASSLVSRDNEQFF	TGTGCCAGCAGCTTAGTATCTAGGGACAATGAGCAGTTCTTC
TRBJ2-7	TRBV29-1	NA	TRBD2	CSAGGINYEQYF	TGCAGCGCCGGGGGGATTAACTACGAGCAGTACTTC
TRBJ1-5	TRBV19	NA	NA	CASSPRRQPQHF	TGTGCCAGTAGCCCGCGACGGCAGCCCCAGCATTTT
TRBJ1-2	TRBV11-2	NA	NA	CASSLVTVPNGYTF	TGTGCCAGCAGCTTAGTTACAGTTCCGAATGGCTACACCTTC
TRBJ1-5	TRBV29-1	NA	NA	CSVGGEGVGQPQHF	TGCAGCGTTGGAGGGGAGGGCGTAGGTCAGCCCCAGCATTTT
TRBJ2-7	TRBV11-2	NA	NA	CASSLVGDLSYEQYF	TGTGCCAGCAGCTTAGTAGGGGACCTCTCCTACGAGCAGTACTTC
TRBJ2-1	TRBV30	NA	TRBD2	CAWKGGTSGNEQFF	TGTGCCTGGAAAGGGGGGACTAGCGGAAATGAGCAGTTCTTC
TRBJ1-1	TRBV29-1	few	NA	CSVPRGSTEAFF	TGCAGCGTTCCTAGGGGCTCCACTGAAGCTTTCTTT
TRBJ2-7	TRBV20-1	few	NA	CSAKFGEQYF	TGCAGTGCTAAATTTGGCGAGCAGTACTTC
TRBJ2-3	TRBV15	NA	TRBD2	CATELAGTDTQYF	TGTGCCACGGAGCTAGCGGGGACAGATACGCAGTATTTT
TRBJ2-1	TRBV5-1	few	NA	CASSLESGAWHEQFF	TGCGCCAGCAGCTTGGAGTCAGGGGCTTGGCATGAGCAGTTCTTC
TRBJ1-4	TRBV15	NA	TRBD1	CATSRDRQGGKLFF	TGTGCCACCAGCAGAGATCGACAGGGTGGAAAACTGTTTTTT
TRBJ2-1	TRBV27	few	NA	CASSLVVTGGFNEQFF	TGTGCCAGCAGTTTAGTGGTTACCGGAGGTTTCAATGAGCAGTTCTTC
TRBJ2-6	TRBV7-9	NA	NA	CASSLELDRPGANVLTF	TGTGCCAGCAGCTTAGAACTCGACCGTCCCGGGGCCAACGTCCTGACTTTC
TRBJ1-5	TRBV4-3	NA	NA	CASSQATNQPQHF	TGCGCCAGCAGCCAAGCTACCAATCAGCCCCAGCATTTT
TRBJ1-1	TRBV6-5	NA	NA	CASSFSQSTEAFF	TGTGCCAGCAGTTTTTCGCAGAGTACTGAAGCTTTCTTT
TRBJ1-1	TRBV9	NA	TRBD1	CASSVGTGTEAFF	TGTGCCAGCAGCGTAGGGACAGGAACTGAAGCTTTCTTT
TRBJ1-2	TRBV27	NA	TRBD1	CASRQGGYGYTF	TGTGCCAGTCGACAGGGCGGCTATGGCTACACCTTC
TRBJ2-7	TRBV20-1	NA	NA	CSARGRGEQYF	TGCAGTGCTAGAGGGCGGGGTGAGCAGTACTTC